The rows below give T cell receptor beta chains drawn from one sample of a study of Ad26.COV2.S vaccination and SARS-CoV-2 variants. The assay was immunoSEQ multiplex PCR, and TCRdb's table has in-frame clones only and misses some. The sample gives 430,000 or so clones, 80% to 90% of which show up once; about 2.7% is in the top ten. The source material was peripheral blood, sampled in a trial of Ad26.COV2.S vaccine versus placebo. All receptors come from a person between 18 and 65 years old who received the Ad26.COV2.S COVID-19 vaccine or a placebo. CDR3s include the opening cysteine and the closing phenylalanine or tryptophan. Fields, in order: V gene, D gene, clone size, CDR3 length, J gene, CDR3 protein, CDR3 DNA. D genes are given only for firm matches. For some rows the clone size is stated as once, few or many, or as a class when expanded; others skip it.

V: TRBV2
D: TRBD2
size: few
length: 13
J: TRBJ2-1
CDR3: CASRRSGSNEQFF
DNA: TGTGCCAGCAGGAGAAGCGGGAGTAATGAGCAGTTCTTC

V: TRBV4-3
D: TRBD1
size: NA
length: 15
J: TRBJ2-7
CDR3: CASSQGQGISYEQYF
DNA: TGCGCCAGCAGCCAGGGACAGGGAATTTCCTACGAGCAGTACTTC

V: TRBV23-1
D: NA
size: NA
length: 11
J: TRBJ2-3
CDR3: CASSPPDTQYF
DNA: TGCGCCAGCAGCCCCCCAGATACGCAGTATTTT

V: TRBV5-1
D: NA
size: NA
length: 16
J: TRBJ1-4
CDR3: CASSHRGARANEKLFF
DNA: TGCGCCAGCAGCCACCGCGGGGCGCGGGCTAATGAAAAACTGTTTTTT

V: TRBV4-3
D: NA
size: NA
length: 15
J: TRBJ1-2
CDR3: CASSQKLNRDDGYTF
DNA: TGCGCCAGCAGCCAAAAGCTCAACAGGGACGATGGCTACACCTTC

V: TRBV20-1
D: NA
size: NA
length: 13
J: TRBJ2-3
CDR3: CSASTFGIDTQYF
DNA: TGCAGTGCTAGTACTTTCGGGATTGATACGCAGTATTTT

V: TRBV9
D: NA
size: NA
length: 13
J: TRBJ1-1
CDR3: CASSLDRDTEAFF
DNA: TGTGCCAGCAGCCTAGACAGAGACACTGAAGCTTTCTTT

V: TRBV5-1
D: TRBD1
size: NA
length: 14
J: TRBJ1-4
CDR3: CASSLHRGDEKLFF
DNA: TGCGCCAGCAGCCTGCACAGGGGGGATGAAAAACTGTTTTTT

V: TRBV7-3
D: TRBD2
size: NA
length: 19
J: TRBJ2-3
CDR3: CASSLTLSGSGAPLGTQYF
DNA: TGTGCCAGCAGCTTAACTCTGTCCGGTAGCGGGGCCCCGCTCGGTACGCAGTATTTT

V: TRBV7-2
D: NA
size: NA
length: 15
J: TRBJ2-1
CDR3: CASSLVRNLYNEQFF
DNA: TGTGCCAGCAGCTTAGTCCGGAACCTCTACAATGAGCAGTTCTTC

V: TRBV9
D: TRBD1
size: NA
length: 14
J: TRBJ1-2
CDR3: CASSEGQQYYGYTF
DNA: TGTGCCAGCAGCGAGGGACAGCAATACTATGGCTACACCTTC

V: TRBV2
D: TRBD2
size: NA
length: 15
J: TRBJ2-1
CDR3: CASSLTSGIGDEQFF
DNA: TGTGCCAGCAGCCTCACTAGCGGGATTGGGGATGAGCAGTTCTTC

V: TRBV3-1/TRBV3-2
D: NA
size: few
length: 12
J: TRBJ1-1
CDR3: CASSQRDTEAFF
DNA: TGTGCCAGCAGCCAACGGGACACTGAAGCTTTCTTT

V: TRBV4-3
D: TRBD1
size: NA
length: 15
J: TRBJ1-6
CDR3: CASSQKTGNRSPLHF
DNA: TGCGCCAGCAGCCAGAAGACAGGGAATAGATCACCCCTCCACTTT

V: TRBV19
D: NA
size: NA
length: 13
J: TRBJ1-1
CDR3: CASSLRGTTEAFF
DNA: TGTGCCAGTAGTCTTCGGGGGACGACTGAAGCTTTCTTT

V: TRBV5-8
D: NA
size: NA
length: 16
J: TRBJ2-1
CDR3: CASSRGGTPYYNEQFF
DNA: TGTGCCAGCAGTAGGGGGGGGACCCCCTATTACAATGAGCAGTTCTTC

V: TRBV6-6
D: NA
size: NA
length: 16
J: TRBJ2-2
CDR3: CASSYPLPAATGELFF
DNA: TGTGCCAGCAGTTACCCACTCCCGGCAGCCACCGGGGAGCTGTTTTTT

V: TRBV7-2
D: TRBD2
size: NA
length: 14
J: TRBJ2-1
CDR3: CASSQIGGGHEQFF
DNA: TGTGCCAGCAGCCAAATCGGGGGAGGGCATGAGCAGTTCTTC

V: TRBV14
D: NA
size: NA
length: 13
J: TRBJ1-1
CDR3: CASSHQMDTEAFF
DNA: TGTGCCAGCAGCCATCAAATGGACACTGAAGCTTTCTTT

V: TRBV18
D: NA
size: NA
length: 14
J: TRBJ2-1
CDR3: CASSPTRGYNEQFF
DNA: TGTGCCAGCTCACCGACCCGGGGGTACAATGAGCAGTTCTTC

V: TRBV2
D: NA
size: NA
length: 17
J: TRBJ1-3
CDR3: CASTAVRGGSSENTIYF
DNA: TGTGCCAGCACGGCCGTCAGGGGTGGGTCGAGTGAAAACACCATATATTTT

V: TRBV7-9
D: NA
size: NA
length: 14
J: TRBJ2-1
CDR3: CASSPRAIINEQFF
DNA: TGTGCCAGCAGCCCCCGGGCCATTATCAATGAGCAGTTCTTC

V: TRBV6-4
D: TRBD1
size: NA
length: 14
J: TRBJ2-7
CDR3: CASSDSGTGNEQYF
DNA: TGTGCCAGCAGTGATTCCGGGACAGGGAACGAGCAGTACTTC

V: TRBV11-3
D: TRBD2
size: NA
length: 17
J: TRBJ2-2
CDR3: CASSLVPGLAITGELFF
DNA: TGTGCCAGCAGCTTAGTCCCGGGACTAGCGATCACCGGGGAGCTGTTTTTT

V: TRBV5-4
D: TRBD1
size: NA
length: 14
J: TRBJ1-2
CDR3: CASSVNRGVHGYTF
DNA: TGTGCCAGCAGCGTAAACAGGGGAGTACATGGCTACACCTTC

V: TRBV27
D: NA
size: NA
length: 14
J: TRBJ1-2
CDR3: CASSLFRDYHGYTF
DNA: TGTGCCAGCAGTTTATTCCGGGACTATCATGGCTACACCTTC

V: TRBV28
D: TRBD1
size: once
length: 15
J: TRBJ2-7
CDR3: CASIGDRGIWYEQYF
DNA: TGTGCCAGCATTGGGGACAGGGGAATTTGGTACGAGCAGTACTTC

V: TRBV7-6
D: NA
size: NA
length: 13
J: TRBJ1-5
CDR3: CASSLSFDQPQHF
DNA: TGTGCCAGCAGCTTATCTTTCGATCAGCCCCAGCATTTT

V: TRBV5-1
D: TRBD1
size: many
length: 15
J: TRBJ2-2
CDR3: CASSGGTGNTGELFF
DNA: TGCGCCAGCAGCGGCGGGACAGGGAACACCGGGGAGCTGTTTTTT

V: TRBV29-1
D: NA
size: NA
length: 14
J: TRBJ2-2
CDR3: CSVGLGVYTGELFF
DNA: TGCAGCGTTGGTCTAGGCGTCTACACCGGGGAGCTGTTTTTT

V: TRBV2
D: TRBD1
size: NA
length: 15
J: TRBJ1-6
CDR3: CASKRDRVVGSPLHF
DNA: TGTGCCAGCAAACGGGACAGGGTAGTGGGTTCACCCCTCCACTTT

V: TRBV7-9
D: TRBD2
size: NA
length: 14
J: TRBJ2-1
CDR3: CASPSGSSYNEQFF
DNA: TGTGCCAGCCCCAGCGGGAGCTCCTACAATGAGCAGTTCTTC

V: TRBV4-2
D: TRBD2
size: NA
length: 16
J: TRBJ2-1
CDR3: CASSGWSSGIPNEQFF
DNA: TGTGCCAGCAGCGGTTGGTCTAGCGGGATCCCCAATGAGCAGTTCTTC

V: TRBV9
D: NA
size: NA
length: 13
J: TRBJ1-3
CDR3: CASSVEGRNTIYF
DNA: TGTGCCAGCAGCGTAGAGGGCAGAAACACCATATATTTT

V: TRBV4-1
D: NA
size: NA
length: 21
J: TRBJ1-6
CDR3: CASSQSTGQLIPSSYNSPLHF
DNA: TGCGCCAGCAGCCAGAGTACAGGACAGCTAATCCCGAGCTCCTATAATTCACCCCTCCACTTT

V: TRBV9
D: TRBD2
size: NA
length: 16
J: TRBJ2-3
CDR3: CASSVVRDYGTDTQYF
DNA: TGTGCCAGCAGCGTAGTCAGGGACTACGGCACAGATACGCAGTATTTT

V: TRBV9
D: NA
size: NA
length: 14
J: TRBJ1-1
CDR3: CASSRLPRNTEAFF
DNA: TGTGCCAGCAGTCGCCTTCCACGGAACACTGAAGCTTTCTTT

V: TRBV28
D: NA
size: NA
length: 17
J: TRBJ1-1
CDR3: CASSLEGVYSMNTEAFF
DNA: TGTGCCAGCAGCCTCGAGGGGGTTTACAGCATGAACACTGAAGCTTTCTTT

V: TRBV7-2
D: NA
size: once
length: 14
J: TRBJ2-4
CDR3: CASSSTLAKNIQYF
DNA: TGTGCCAGCAGCTCAACTTTAGCCAAAAACATTCAGTACTTC

V: TRBV3-1/TRBV3-2
D: NA
size: NA
length: 16
J: TRBJ2-1
CDR3: CASSQWARTAANEQFF
DNA: TGTGCCAGCAGCCAATGGGCGAGGACCGCGGCGAATGAGCAGTTCTTC

V: TRBV28
D: NA
size: NA
length: 17
J: TRBJ2-2
CDR3: CASSTRLGVRNTGELFF
DNA: TGTGCCAGCAGCACCCGATTGGGAGTGAGGAACACCGGGGAGCTGTTTTTT

V: TRBV10-3
D: TRBD1
size: NA
length: 16
J: TRBJ2-5
CDR3: CAISDRDRNLKETQYF
DNA: TGTGCCATCAGTGACCGGGACAGGAACCTAAAAGAGACCCAGTACTTC

V: TRBV5-1
D: NA
size: NA
length: 14
J: TRBJ1-2
CDR3: CASSLGGRAYGYTF
DNA: TGCGCCAGCAGCTTGGGGGGGCGAGCCTATGGCTACACCTTC

V: TRBV18
D: NA
size: NA
length: 15
J: TRBJ1-5
CDR3: CASSPYSGSDQPQHF
DNA: TGTGCCAGCTCACCATATTCGGGGTCAGATCAGCCCCAGCATTTT

V: TRBV18
D: NA
size: NA
length: 13
J: TRBJ1-1
CDR3: CASSPPGNTEAFF
DNA: TGTGCCAGCTCACCACCAGGGAACACTGAAGCTTTCTTT

V: TRBV15
D: NA
size: NA
length: 14
J: TRBJ1-5
CDR3: CATSITGFYQPQHF
DNA: TGTGCCACCAGTATAACAGGCTTTTATCAGCCCCAGCATTTT

V: TRBV7-9
D: TRBD1
size: NA
length: 12
J: TRBJ1-1
CDR3: CASSLQGAEAFF
DNA: TGTGCCAGCAGCTTACAGGGGGCTGAAGCTTTCTTT

V: TRBV18
D: NA
size: once
length: 15
J: TRBJ2-7
CDR3: CASSPGGPRSYEQYF
DNA: TGTGCCAGCTCACCCGGCGGCCCCCGCTCCTACGAGCAGTACTTC

V: TRBV5-1
D: TRBD1
size: NA
length: 15
J: TRBJ2-7
CDR3: CASSDRQGGSYEQYF
DNA: TGCGCCAGCAGCGACCGACAGGGGGGCTCCTACGAGCAGTACTTC

V: TRBV4-1
D: NA
size: NA
length: 14
J: TRBJ2-7
CDR3: CASSRGQNSYEQYF
DNA: TGCGCCAGCAGCCGAGGACAGAACTCCTACGAGCAGTACTTC

V: TRBV12-3/TRBV12-4
D: NA
size: NA
length: 13
J: TRBJ2-6
CDR3: CASQLAGANVLTF
DNA: TGTGCCAGCCAGCTAGCCGGGGCCAACGTCCTGACTTTC

V: TRBV7-2
D: NA
size: NA
length: 14
J: TRBJ1-2
CDR3: CASSLRRAGGGYTF
DNA: TGTGCCAGCAGCCTCAGGAGAGCGGGGGGAGGCTACACCTTC

V: TRBV5-1
D: TRBD1
size: NA
length: 14
J: TRBJ2-2
CDR3: CASRGTANTGELFF
DNA: TGCGCCAGCAGGGGGACAGCGAACACCGGGGAGCTGTTTTTT

V: TRBV27
D: NA
size: NA
length: 14
J: TRBJ1-1
CDR3: CASSQWSPNTEAFF
DNA: TGTGCCAGCAGTCAGTGGTCTCCAAACACTGAAGCTTTCTTT